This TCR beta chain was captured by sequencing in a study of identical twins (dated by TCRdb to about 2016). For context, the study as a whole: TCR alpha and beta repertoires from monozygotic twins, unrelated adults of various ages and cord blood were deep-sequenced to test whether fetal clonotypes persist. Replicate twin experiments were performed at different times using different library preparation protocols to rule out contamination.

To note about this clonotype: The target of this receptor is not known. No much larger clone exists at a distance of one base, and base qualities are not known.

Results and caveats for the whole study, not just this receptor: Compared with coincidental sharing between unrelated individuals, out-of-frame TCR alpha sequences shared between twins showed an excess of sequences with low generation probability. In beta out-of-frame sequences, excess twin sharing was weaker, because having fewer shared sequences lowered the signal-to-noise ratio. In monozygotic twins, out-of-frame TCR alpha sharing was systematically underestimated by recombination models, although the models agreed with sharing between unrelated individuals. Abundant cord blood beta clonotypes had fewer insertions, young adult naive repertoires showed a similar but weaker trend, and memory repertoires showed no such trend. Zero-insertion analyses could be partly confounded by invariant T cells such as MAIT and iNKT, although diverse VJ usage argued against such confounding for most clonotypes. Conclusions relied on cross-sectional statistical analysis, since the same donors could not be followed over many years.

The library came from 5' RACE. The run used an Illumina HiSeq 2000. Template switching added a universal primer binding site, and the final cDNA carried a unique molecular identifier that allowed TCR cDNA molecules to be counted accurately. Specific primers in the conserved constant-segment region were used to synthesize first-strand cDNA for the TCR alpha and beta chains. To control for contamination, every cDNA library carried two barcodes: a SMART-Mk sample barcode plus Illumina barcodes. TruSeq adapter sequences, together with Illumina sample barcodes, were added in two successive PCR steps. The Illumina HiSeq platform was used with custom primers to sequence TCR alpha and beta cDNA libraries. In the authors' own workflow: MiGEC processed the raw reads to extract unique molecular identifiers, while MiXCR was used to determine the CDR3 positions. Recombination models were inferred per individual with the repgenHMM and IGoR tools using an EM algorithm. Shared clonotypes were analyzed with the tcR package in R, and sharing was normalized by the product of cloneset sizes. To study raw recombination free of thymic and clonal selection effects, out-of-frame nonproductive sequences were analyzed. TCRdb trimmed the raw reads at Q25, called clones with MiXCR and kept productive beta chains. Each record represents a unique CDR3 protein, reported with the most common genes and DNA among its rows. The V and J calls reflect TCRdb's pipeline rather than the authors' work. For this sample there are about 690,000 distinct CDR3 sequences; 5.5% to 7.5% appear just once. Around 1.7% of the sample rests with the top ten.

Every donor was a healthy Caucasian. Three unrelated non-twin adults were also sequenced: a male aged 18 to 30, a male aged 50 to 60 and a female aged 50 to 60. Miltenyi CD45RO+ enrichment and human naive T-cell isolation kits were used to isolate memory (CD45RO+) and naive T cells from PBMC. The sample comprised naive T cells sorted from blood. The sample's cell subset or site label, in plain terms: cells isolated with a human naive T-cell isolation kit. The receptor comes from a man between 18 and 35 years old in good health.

The DNA is TGCAGTGCTAGAGACGCGGGGGAGCCCACCGGGGAGCTGTTTTTT. Its translation is CSARDAGEPTGELFF. The rearranged chain carries TRBV20-1 and TRBJ2-2; the junction holds 7 bases that match TRBD2. V ends up 0 bases short and J 4 bases short, with an unmatched junction base count of 5. The CDR3 sequence holds 15 residues, the cysteine and phenylalanine included. CDR3 DNA only is kept here, 45 bases in frame from base 1. From a lookup of the germline V gene (reference sequence), CDR1 and CDR2 are DFQATT and SNEGSKA.